This T cell receptor beta chain appears in the sequencing data of a study of cytomegalovirus exposure and HLA in healthy donors. The study, taken as a whole, reports: The authors confirmed in vitro that a few CMV-associated chains were specific for CMV antigens.

The PCR contained 60 Vbeta and 13 Jbeta primers. Produced via immunoSEQ multiplex PCR; TCRdb's table is partial and in-frame only. The data contain about 180,000 clones, about three quarters of them singletons. A note on this clone: Its antigen is not identified.

The CDR3 is 14 residues long. Germline-derived CDR1 and CDR2 are SNHLY and FYNNEI. Trimming cost V 4 bases and J 1 base; bases outside gene matches: 3. Source material: PBMCs. This receptor was taken from a man in his late teens or twenties in good health and CMV-seronegative. The V gene is TRBV2, the J gene TRBJ1-1; 7 bases are a match to TRBD1. DNA of the CDR3: TGTGCCAGCAGTGCGGACAGGAAGAACACTGAAGCTTTCTTT. Amino acid sequence: CASSADRKNTEAFF.